This T cell receptor (beta chain) was observed in a study of tumor-infiltrating lymphocytes in primary liver carcinoma. The study's findings and limits: Tumor-adjacent and tumor-blood pairs overlapped less than tumor region pairs did. Blood's top-250-clone fraction was significantly lower than that of tumors (p = 0.039). A fraction of only about 7.5-25% of top clones appeared in all five tumor regions.

With approximately 470 ng total RNA as template and a constant-region primer, TCR beta cDNA was made. It was through three nested multiplex PCR rounds of slightly modified ARM-PCR that TCR beta libraries arose. Forward primers for TRBV1-TRBV30 and a C-beta reverse primer served the first two PCR rounds, at around 11 cycles each. TCRdb re-derived calls from the multiplex PCR reads in MiXCR, one entry per CDR3 protein. The data hold about 32,000 distinct CDR3 sequences, with 70% to 80% observed a single time. Germline CDR1 and CDR2: SEHNR and FQNEAQ (reference sequence). This CDR3 is built from 17 residues. As regards this clonotype: The target antigen is unknown. A read error may account for a junction end that differs from germline.

It was from 20-30 mg of unsorted bulk tissue that RNA and DNA were co-extracted. Surgeons treated the primary liver carcinoma of the patients by surgical resection. The V and J genes are TRBV7-9 and TRBJ2-1; 13 nucleotides match TRBD2. Sequenced sample: liver tumor tissue from sampling region 5. Subset meaning: tumor region T5, tumor centre. The sequence was collected from a middle-aged man with primary liver carcinoma and hepatitis B virus infection. In DNA, the CDR3 is TGTGTCAGCAGCCCTAGGAGGACTAGCGGGGGATACAATGAGCGGTTCTTC. This gives the protein CVSSPRRTSGGYNERFF.